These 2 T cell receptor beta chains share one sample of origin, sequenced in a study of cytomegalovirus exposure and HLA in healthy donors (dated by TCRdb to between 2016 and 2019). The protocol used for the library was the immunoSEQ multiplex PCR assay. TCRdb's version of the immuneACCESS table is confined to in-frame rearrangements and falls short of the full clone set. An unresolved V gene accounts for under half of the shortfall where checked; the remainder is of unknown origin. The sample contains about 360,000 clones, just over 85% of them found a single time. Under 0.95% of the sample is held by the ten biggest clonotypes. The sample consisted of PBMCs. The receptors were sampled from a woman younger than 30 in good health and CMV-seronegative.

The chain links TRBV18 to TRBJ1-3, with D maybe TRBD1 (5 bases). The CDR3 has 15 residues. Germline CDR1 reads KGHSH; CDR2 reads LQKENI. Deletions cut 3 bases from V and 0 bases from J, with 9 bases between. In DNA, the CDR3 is TGTGCCAGCTCACCCGTGACAGTCTCTGGAAACACCATATATTTT. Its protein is CASSPVTVSGNTIYF.

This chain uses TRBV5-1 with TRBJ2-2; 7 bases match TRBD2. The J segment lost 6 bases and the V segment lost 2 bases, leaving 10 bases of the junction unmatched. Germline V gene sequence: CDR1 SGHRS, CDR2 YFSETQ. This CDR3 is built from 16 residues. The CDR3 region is CASSFGGLSLPGELFF. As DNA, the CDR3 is TGCGCCAGCAGCTTTGGGGGACTATCCCTCCCCGGGGAGCTGTTTTTT.